A single sample gave rise to the 15 T cell receptor beta chains below, sequenced in a study of CD8+ T cells in alopecia areata (dated by TCRdb to 2017 to 2018). The library was generated by the immunoSEQ multiplex PCR assay. To provide template for TCR sequencing, every sample had RNA extracted and reverse transcribed into cDNA. Here the immuneACCESS table is served through TCRdb, limited to in-frame sequences with V and J called. Missing clones are a known gap in these copies; in checked studies unresolved V genes cover under half, and the rest lacks a known reason. Counted in this sample were around 160,000 clones; 50% to 65% of them appeared once. The ten largest clones represent approximately 15% of the sample. The intended sense of this specimen's time point label: roughly 24 weeks on oral tofacitinib. The intended sense of this specimen's treatment or condition label: oral pan-JAK inhibitor, 5-10 mg twice daily.

This sample comprised CD4+ T cells sorted from blood, obtained at week 24, from a patient treated with tofacitinib. The receptors come from a human donor with alopecia areata.

This chain uses TRBV6-5 with TRBJ2-1, with D perhaps TRBD1 or TRBD2 (6 bases each). The germline CDR1 and CDR2 sequences are MNHEY and SVGAGI. The CDR3 is made up of 16 amino acids. Trimming took 0 bases from V and 8 from J, leaving 17 bases between them. The CDR3 DNA reads TGTGCCAGCAGTTACTCGCGGCTGGGGGGCCCGGATGAGCAGTTCTTC. This translates into CASSYSRLGGPDEQFF.

V and J are TRBV7-9 and TRBJ1-1; TRBD1 might be the D (6 bases). CDR1 SEHNR and CDR2 FQNEAQ come from the germline V gene (reference sequence). The CDR3 spans 12 residues. V was clipped by 5 bases and J by 8 bases, with 12 bases between them. DNA for the CDR3: TGTGCCAGCAGCCCGGGGGCAAACGAAGCTTTCTTT. Residues: CASSPGANEAFF.

The table lists this clone with a few counts. The CDR3 spells CSVQGAPYEQYF. The CDR3 region has the DNA TGCAGCGTGCAGGGGGCTCCCTACGAGCAGTACTTC. V is TRBV29-1 and J is TRBJ2-7; 8 bases are shared with TRBD1. CDR1 is SQVTM, CDR2 ANQGSEA, per germline. The J segment lost 2 bases and the V segment lost 6 bases, leaving 3 bases of the junction unmatched. The CDR3 runs to 12 residues.

On this clone itself: One end of the junction is discordant with germline, which a read error may explain. This sequence joins TRBV7-7 and TRBJ2-3; possibly TRBD1 for D (5 bases). Germline V gene lookup returns CDR1 SSHAT and CDR2 FNYEAQ (reference sequence). This CDR3 spans 13 amino acids. CDR3 residues: CASSNGHTDTQYF. The CDR3 DNA sequence: TGTGCTAGCAGCAATGGACACACAGATACGCAGTATTTT.

This clone was counted a few times. The J gene is TRBJ2-1, the V gene TRBV30; TRBD2 matches at 15 bases. J gave up 4 bases and V 0 bases, and 10 bases lay outside the gene matches. The CDR3 contains 19 residues. The germline V gene encodes CDR1 GTSNPN and CDR2 SVGIG (reference sequence). The CDR3 reads CAWSVRWTSGGAGYNEQFF. The CDR3 DNA follows: TGTGCCTGGAGTGTACGTTGGACTAGCGGGGGGGCCGGGTACAATGAGCAGTTCTTC. Filled out from reference TRBV30 and TRBJ2-1, the complete variable domain reads SQTIHQWPATLVQPVGSPLSLECTVEGTSNPNLYWYRQAAGRGLQLLFYSVGIGQISSEVPQNLSASRPQDRQFILSSKKLLLSDSGFYLCAWSVRWTSGGAGYNEQFFGPGTRLTVL.

The chain combines TRBV7-2 with TRBJ1-5; D not certain. The CDR3 is made up of 14 amino acids. Germline V CDR1 and CDR2: SGHTA, FQGNSA. V lost 4 bases and J lost 4, with 11 bases in between. The CDR3 is CASSSPDLNQPQHF. In DNA, the CDR3 is TGTGCCAGCAGCTCCCCAGACCTTAATCAGCCCCAGCATTTT.

The chain combines TRBV7-9 with TRBJ1-3; perhaps TRBD1 as D (5 bases). The CDR3 totals 18 residues. Germline CDR1 is SEHNR and CDR2 is FQNEAQ (reference sequence). V lost 3 bases, J lost 3 bases, and 21 bases lay in between. The chain's CDR3 is CASSLLVGAPSGGNTIYF. Here the CDR3 DNA reads TGTGCCAGCAGCTTGTTAGTAGGGGCTCCTTCAGGTGGAAACACCATATATTTT.

This chain links TRBV4-2 with TRBJ2-2; 14 nucleotides align to TRBD2. The CDR3 covers 17 residues. The germline gives CDR1 LGHNA, CDR2 YNFKEQ. Germline trimming cut 5 bases from V and 7 bases from J; bases unmatched to any gene: 9. CDR3 nucleotide sequence: TGTGCCAGCAGCAGCCGGACTAGCGGGGGGTTAGTCGGGGAGCTGTTTTTT. This translates into CASSSRTSGGLVGELFF.

On this clone itself: A read error may produce the germline difference seen at one junction end. The rearrangement links TRBV6-1 to TRBJ1-2; possibly TRBD1 for D (6 bases). CDR1 MNHNS and CDR2 SASEGT come from the germline V gene. The CDR3 length is 16 residues. The CDR3 protein is CAISESGDIVAYGYTF. As DNA, the CDR3 is TGTGCCATCAGTGAGTCAGGGGACATTGTCGCCTATGGCTACACCTTC.

The gene calls are TRBV29-1 and TRBJ2-7; tentatively, D is TRBD2 (6 bases). Trimming cost V 2 bases and J 5 bases, with 16 bases left between them. Germline CDR1 and CDR2: SQVTM and ANQGSEA. The CDR3 spans 14 residues. In DNA form, the CDR3 reads TGCAGCGTTGAAAAACCTGGGGGGTCCCACGAGCAGTACTTC. This encodes CSVEKPGGSHEQYF.

The CDR3 bases are TGTGCCATCAGTGAGTTGGGCCGGACCCGGGACCGGACCTACGAGCAGTACTTC. It yields the protein CAISELGRTRDRTYEQYF. The chain recombines TRBV10-3 with TRBJ2-7; D assignment may be TRBD1 or TRBD2 (5 bases each). Germline lookup yields CDR1 ENHRY and CDR2 SYGVKD. The CDR3 covers 18 residues. Deletions cut 1 base from V and 2 bases from J, with 21 bases between.

This clone was seen a handful of times. The chain has TRBV4-2 and TRBJ1-5, with D uncertain. The germline V gene has CDR1 LGHNA and CDR2 YNFKEQ. V was trimmed by 0 bases and J by 6 bases, leaving 6 bases between them. CDR3 size: 13 residues. The CDR3 spells CASSQDRVQPQHF. In DNA form, the CDR3 reads TGTGCCAGCAGCCAAGATCGGGTTCAGCCCCAGCATTTT.

The CDR3 DNA follows: TGCGCCAGCAGCCAACGCACAGGAACAGGGGATGAGCAGTTCTTC. Encoded protein: CASSQRTGTGDEQFF. The rearrangement links TRBV4-1 to TRBJ2-1; TRBD1 aligns across 7 bases. Per the germline V gene, CDR1 is MGHRA and CDR2 is YSYEKL. The CDR3 contains 15 residues. V shed 2 bases and J 8 bases; nucleotides not matched to a gene: 9.

The V call is TRBV29-1, the J call TRBJ2-3, with a possible D match to TRBD2 (6 bases). Germline values: CDR1 SQVTM, CDR2 ANQGSEA. The CDR3 contains 13 residues. Trimming shortened V by 4 bases and J by 0 bases, and 8 bases separated the two germline ends. The CDR3 nucleotides are TGCAGCGTTGTAGCGGCTAGCACAGATACGCAGTATTTT. Its translation is CSVVAASTDTQYF.

V and J are TRBV29-1 and TRBJ1-3, with D perhaps matching TRBD1 (6 bases). Between the trimmed V and J ends, which lost 3 bases and 4 bases, there was a span of 16 bases. CDR3 length: 15 amino acids. Germline V lookup: CDR1 SQVTM, CDR2 ANQGSEA. The CDR3 nucleotides read TGCAGCGTTGAGTTGGTTGCAGGGGTAGGAAACACCATATATTTT. Translation: CSVELVAGVGNTIYF.